Following are 14 T cell receptor beta chains from one sample sequenced in a study of T cell responses to AZD1222 COVID-19 vaccine. The protocol was immunoSEQ multiplex PCR, while the TCRdb copy is restricted to in-frame clones and leaves out a portion. The sample contains approximately 110,000 clones, roughly 90% of which appear only once. The source material was peripheral blood, sampled on day 0 of AZD1222 vaccination. The receptors derive from an adult in good health.

The chain employs TRBV29-1 and TRBJ1-5; D might be TRBD1 (5 bases). Trimming took off 5 bases at V and 8 bases at J, with 13 bases between the two ends. Germline CDR1 and CDR2: SQVTM and ANQGSEA. The CDR3 totals 12 residues. This chain's CDR3 is CSVIGVREPQHF. In nucleotides, the CDR3 is TGCAGCGTTATTGGGGTCAGGGAGCCCCAGCATTTT.

This clone was detected only once. The chain couples TRBV4-1 to TRBJ2-1, with TRBD2 identical over 9 bases. There are 14 residues in the CDR3. Germline V gene lookup returns CDR1 MGHRA and CDR2 YSYEKL. V lost 1 base to trimming and J lost 9 bases; unmatched junction nucleotides: 4. Written as DNA, the CDR3 is TGCGCCAGCAGCCAAGTTGAACTAGCGGGTGAGCAGTTCTTC. Protein product: CASSQVELAGEQFF.

The chain carries TRBV4-2 and TRBJ2-1, with D perhaps assigned TRBD1 or TRBD2 (6 bases each). The germline V and J ends were trimmed by 3 bases and 3 bases, with 15 bases remaining between them. The CDR3 runs 16 residues. Germline V gene lookup returns CDR1 LGHNA and CDR2 YNFKEQ. The CDR3 spells CASSQGAAGLYNEQFF. For the CDR3, the DNA is TGTGCCAGCAGCCAGGGGGCGGCGGGGCTCTACAATGAGCAGTTCTTC.

The gene calls are TRBV7-3 and TRBJ2-6; D uncertain. Trimming pared 5 bases from V and 0 bases from J, leaving 11 bases between. The CDR3 is 16 amino acids. In germline, CDR1 is SGHTA, CDR2 FQGTGA. The CDR3 loop reads CASSPRDISGANVLTF. The CDR3 bases are TGTGCCAGCAGCCCCCGAGATATCTCTGGGGCCAACGTCCTGACTTTC.

The V gene is TRBV6-6, the J gene TRBJ1-1; 7 positions agree with TRBD1. J was trimmed by 6 bases and V by 6 bases; bases with no gene match: 7. The CDR3 consists of 13 residues. Germline V gene lookup returns CDR1 MNHNY and CDR2 SVGAGI (reference sequence). The CDR3 is CASSPTGVPEAFF. The DNA of the CDR3 is TGTGCCAGCAGCCCAACAGGGGTACCTGAAGCTTTCTTT.

This clone was picked up a small number of times. The chain recombines TRBV7-9 with TRBJ1-5; D is undetermined. Germline CDR1 is SEHNR and CDR2 is FQNEAQ (reference sequence). Between the trimmed V and J ends, which lost 2 bases and 5 bases, there was a span of 4 bases. This CDR3 has 12 amino acids. CDR3 loop: CASSLRDQPQHF. DNA for the CDR3: TGTGCCAGCAGCTTAAGGGATCAGCCCCAGCATTTT. The full variable domain, rest sourced from reference TRBV7-9 and TRBJ1-5, is DTGVSQNPRHKITKRGQNVTFRCDPISEHNRLYWYRQTLGQGPEFLTYFQNEAQLEKSRLLSDRFSAERPKGSFSTLEIQRTEQGDSAMYLCASSLRDQPQHFGDGTRLSIL.

The chain combines TRBV5-6 with TRBJ2-5; D may be TRBD2 (6 bases). This CDR3 is built from 15 residues. Deletions cut 4 bases from V and 5 bases from J, with 18 bases between. Germline V gene sequence: CDR1 SGHDT, CDR2 YYEEEE. CDR3 in amino acids: CASSGGQAGGETQYF. CDR3 nucleotide sequence: TGTGCCAGCAGCGGTGGCCAAGCCGGAGGGGAGACCCAGTACTTC.

The chain carries TRBV5-1 and TRBJ1-4, with TRBD1 as a possible D gene (5 bases). Germline assignment: CDR1 SGHRS and CDR2 YFSETQ. The CDR3 spans 15 residues. The V and J ends lost 5 bases and 8 bases respectively, with 19 bases between them. Here the CDR3 reads CASSRSRALGEKLFF. CDR3 in DNA: TGCGCCAGCAGTAGAAGCAGGGCCTTAGGAGAAAAACTGTTTTTT. The full variable domain, in which reference TRBV5-1 and TRBJ1-4 provide the parts outside the CDR3, is KAGVTQTPRYLIKTRGQQVTLSCSPISGHRSVSWYQQTPGQGLQFLFEYFSETQRNKGNFPGRFSGRQFSNSRSEMNVSTLELGDSALYLCASSRSRALGEKLFFGSGTQLSVL.

About this clone itself: The junction departs from germline at one end; a sequencing error may be responsible. The chain employs TRBV7-7 and TRBJ2-3, with 15 bases identical to TRBD2. Germline-derived CDR1 and CDR2 are SSHAT and FNYEAQ (reference sequence). This CDR3 spans 16 amino acids. The CDR3 bases are TGTGCTAGCAGCTCAGGACTAGCGGGGGGGTCAGATACGCAGTATTTT. Encoded protein: CASSSGLAGGSDTQYF. Combining the CDR3 with reference TRBV7-7 and TRBJ2-3 gives the whole variable domain GAGVSQSPRYKVTKRGQDVTLRCDPISSHATLYWYQQALGQGPEFLTYFNYEAQPDKSGLPSDRFSAERPEGSISTLTIQRTEQRDSAMYRCASSSGLAGGSDTQYFGPGTRLTVL.

The chain recombines TRBV19 with TRBJ1-2; 10 bases are shared with TRBD1. Per the germline V gene, CDR1 is LNHDA and CDR2 is SQIVND (reference sequence). V was clipped by 4 bases and J by 5 bases; unmatched bases: 10. The CDR3 covers 16 residues. The CDR3 loop reads CASSTRQGANFYGYTF. CDR3 bases: TGTGCCAGTAGTACTCGACAGGGGGCGAACTTTTATGGCTACACCTTC.

The chain uses TRBV6-6 and TRBJ2-7; TRBD1 aligns across 10 bases. The germline CDR1 and CDR2 sequences are MNHNY and SVGAGI (reference sequence). This CDR3 region has 14 residues. The junction had 5 bases not matched to a gene; V was cut back by 4 bases and J by 5 bases. Written as DNA, the CDR3 is TGTGCCAGCAGTTTAGGGACAGGGGTCCACGAGCAGTACTTC. It is translated as CASSLGTGVHEQYF.

DNA of the CDR3: TGCGCCAGCAGCCTAAAAGGGTATTCATACGAGCAGTACTTC. Translated: CASSLKGYSYEQYF. The rearrangement joins TRBV4-3 to TRBJ2-7; D not resolved. The germline CDR1 and CDR2 sequences are LGHNA and YSLEER. CDR3 length equals 14 residues. Trimming cost V 4 bases and J 4 bases, with 14 bases left between them.

The V gene is TRBV9, the J gene TRBJ2-2; TRBD2 matches at 7 bases. V dropped 7 bases and J dropped 5; count of bases not matched to a gene: 8. The CDR3 totals 14 residues. Per germline, CDR1 SGDLS and CDR2 YYNGEE. CDR3 loop: CASGRAGETGELFF. DNA of the CDR3: TGTGCCAGCGGGAGGGCCGGTGAAACCGGGGAGCTGTTTTTT.

V and J are TRBV11-3 and TRBJ2-2; D not certain. Trimming took off 1 base at V and 8 bases at J, with 5 bases between the two ends. Germline CDR1 SGHNT, CDR2 YENEEA. This CDR3 contains 12 residues. In nucleotides, the CDR3 is TGTGCCAGCAGCTTAGTTGGTGGGGAGCTGTTTTTT. Its translation: CASSLVGGELFF.